Described below is a single TCR beta chain sequence and its context. The entry originates in a study of blood T cell repertoires in COVID-19. Overall study: Sites across the United States, Italy and Spain contributed samples from acute and convalescent COVID-19. T cells, B-cell-depleted T cells, or PBMCs provided the cDNA or gDNA that served as material.

The J segment lost 6 bases and the V segment lost 5 bases, leaving 10 bases of the junction unmatched. The germline V gene has CDR1 LNHDA and CDR2 SQIVND (reference sequence). The CDR3 runs 15 residues. How the authors handled the data: From reference gene primer amplification, estimates of nucleated cell counts were derived. Repertoires were generated with immunoSEQ multiplex PCR, while TCRdb's copy carries only in-frame clones and drops some. V and J calls and clone size are given by that table; D and trimming were obtained from the DNA. Of about 210,000 clones in the sample, approximately 90% were seen once.

This TCR came from a man under 40 with acute or convalescent COVID-19. Sequenced material: peripheral blood. V and J are TRBV19 and TRBJ1-5; 7 bases are a match to TRBD1. The CDR3 DNA sequence: TGTGCCAGTAGTGCCGAGACAGGGAGGAGTCAGCCCCAGCATTTT. It is translated as CASSAETGRSQPQHF. The whole variable domain, remainder taken from reference TRBV19 and TRBJ1-5, is DGGITQSPKYLFRKEGQNVTLSCEQNLNHDAMYWYRQDPGQGLRLIYYSQIVNDFQKGDIAEGYSVSREKKESFPLTVTSAQKNPTAFYLCASSAETGRSQPQHFGDGTRLSIL.